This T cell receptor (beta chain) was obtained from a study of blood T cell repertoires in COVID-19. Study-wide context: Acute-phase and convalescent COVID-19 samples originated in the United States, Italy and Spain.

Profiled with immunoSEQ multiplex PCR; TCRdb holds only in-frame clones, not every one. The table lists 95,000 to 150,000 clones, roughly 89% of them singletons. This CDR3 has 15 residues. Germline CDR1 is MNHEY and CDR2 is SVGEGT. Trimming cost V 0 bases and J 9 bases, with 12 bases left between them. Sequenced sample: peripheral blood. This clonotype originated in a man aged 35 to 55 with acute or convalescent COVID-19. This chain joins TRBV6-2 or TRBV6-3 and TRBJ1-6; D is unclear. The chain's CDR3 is CASSYSPVLPSPLHF. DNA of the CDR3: TGTGCCAGCAGTTACTCACCGGTTCTCCCTTCACCCCTCCACTTT.